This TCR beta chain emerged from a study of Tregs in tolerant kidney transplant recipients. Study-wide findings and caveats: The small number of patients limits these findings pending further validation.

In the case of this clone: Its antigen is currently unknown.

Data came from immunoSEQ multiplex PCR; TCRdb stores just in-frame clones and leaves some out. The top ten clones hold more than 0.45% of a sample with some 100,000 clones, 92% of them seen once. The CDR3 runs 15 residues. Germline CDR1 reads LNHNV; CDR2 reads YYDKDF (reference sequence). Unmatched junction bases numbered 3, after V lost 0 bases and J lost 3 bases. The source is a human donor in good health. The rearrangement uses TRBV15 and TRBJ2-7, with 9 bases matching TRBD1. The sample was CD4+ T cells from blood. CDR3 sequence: CATSRDRGQGYEQYF. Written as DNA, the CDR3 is TGTGCCACCAGCAGAGATCGGGGACAGGGCTACGAGCAGTACTTC.